This entry lists 5 T cell receptor beta chains sequenced from one sample in a study of control samples from healthy donors and cancer patients. Here immunoSEQ multiplex PCR was the method, and the copy in TCRdb shows in-frame clones only, minus some. The table lists about 92,000 clones, 82% of them singletons. What was sequenced was blood. Source of these receptors: a woman aged 60 to 75 in good health.

The gene calls are TRBV7-6 and TRBJ2-1; 7 positions agree with TRBD1. CDR1 is SGHVS, CDR2 FNYEAQ, per germline. V was clipped by 5 bases and J by 0 bases; unmatched bases: 4. The length of the CDR3 is 15 residues. The CDR3 region has the DNA TGTGCCAGCAGCCCCGACAGGGCCTCCTACAATGAGCAGTTCTTC. Amino acids: CASSPDRASYNEQFF. The whole variable domain, remainder taken from reference TRBV7-6 and TRBJ2-1, is GAGVSQSPRYKVTKRGQDVALRCDPISGHVSLYWYRQALGQGPEFLTYFNYEAQQDKSGLPNDRFSAERPEGSISTLTIQRTEQRDSAMYRCASSPDRASYNEQFFGPGTRLTVL.

This chain uses TRBV5-1 with TRBJ2-5; 9 positions match TRBD2. The germline V gene encodes CDR1 SGHRS and CDR2 YFSETQ. With V trimmed by 0 bases and J by 5 bases, 8 bases remained unmatched. The CDR3 extends over 16 amino acids. CDR3 in DNA: TGCGCCAGCAGCTTGGGCGCGGGGGGGCCCGAGGAGACCCAGTACTTC. This gives the protein CASSLGAGGPEETQYF.

The chain combines TRBV21-1 with TRBJ2-5; TRBD2 is taken as the D call from the table, unchecked against the DNA. TRBV21-1 is marked as a pseudogene. The CDR3 length is 12 residues. CDR3 residues: CATPPRVETQYF. The CDR3 coding sequence is TGTGCCACCCCCCCGAGGGTAGAGACCCAGTACTTC.

The chain carries TRBV19 and TRBJ2-3; TRBD2 aligns across 9 bases. J gave up 4 bases and V 5 bases, and 7 bases lay outside the gene matches. The CDR3 has 15 amino acids. The germline CDR1 and CDR2 sequences are LNHDA and SQIVND (reference sequence). CDR3 DNA sequence: TGTGCCAGTAGTCGGCTAGCGGGATGGGCAGATACGCAGTATTTT. Protein product: CASSRLAGWADTQYF.

This sequence joins TRBV10-3 and TRBJ2-1; 8 bases agree with TRBD1. The CDR3 totals 16 residues. The ends lost 6 bases at V and 6 bases at J; junction bases unmatched: 13. CDR1 is ENHRY, CDR2 SYGVKD, per germline. The CDR3 DNA is TGTGCCATCAGCGGACAGGGACTGAGGGCAGGCAATGAGCAGTTCTTC. This gives the protein CAISGQGLRAGNEQFF.